The 20 T cell receptor beta chains in this list originate from one sample, sequenced in a study of blood T cell repertoires in COVID-19. Produced via immunoSEQ multiplex PCR; TCRdb's table is partial and in-frame only. The profile shows 300,000 to 350,000 clones, roughly 86% of them singletons. The material sequenced was PBMCs or T cells enriched from blood (not recorded which). The receptors originated from a woman between 18 and 29 years old who had recovered from COVID-19.

The DNA for the CDR3 is TGTGCCACCAGTGAGACAGGGGGTAATCAGCCCCAGCATTTT. This translates into CATSETGGNQPQHF. The chain employs TRBV24-1 and TRBJ1-5, with 9 bases matching TRBD1. This CDR3 comprises 14 residues. V lost 4 bases and J lost 4; bases outside the gene matches: 1. Germline assignment: CDR1 KGHDR and CDR2 SFDVKD.

The chain recombines TRBV5-6 with TRBJ2-3, with D unresolved. Germline V gene sequence: CDR1 SGHDT, CDR2 YYEEEE. Between the trimmed V and J ends, which lost 7 bases and 0 bases, there was a span of 6 bases. The CDR3 runs 12 residues. The CDR3 reads CASRQSTDTQYF. For the CDR3, the DNA is TGTGCCAGCCGCCAGAGCACAGATACGCAGTATTTT. Drawing the rest from reference TRBV5-6 and TRBJ2-3, the complete variable domain is DAGVTQSPTHLIKTRGQQVTLRCSPKSGHDTVSWYQQALGQGPQFIFQYYEEEERQRGNFPDRFSGHQFPNYSSELNVNALLLGDSALYLCASRQSTDTQYFGPGTRLTVL.

This chain connects TRBV11-3 to TRBJ1-1; D is possibly TRBD1 (6 bases). Germline V CDR1 and CDR2: SGHNT, YENEEA. V was clipped by 2 bases and J by 7 bases, with 11 bases between them. The CDR3 is 13 residues long. CDR3 nucleotides: TGTGCCAGCAGCTTACAGGGGTCGAGTGAAGCTTTCTTT. Encoded protein: CASSLQGSSEAFF.

This chain uses TRBV7-2 with TRBJ1-3, with 8 positions matching TRBD1. Germline V lookup: CDR1 SGHTA, CDR2 FQGNSA. This CDR3 region has 14 residues. The V and J ends lost 4 bases and 4 bases, in that order; junction bases with no gene match: 3. CDR3 region: CASSYRDRGNTIYF. Here the CDR3 DNA reads TGTGCCAGCAGCTACCGGGACAGGGGAAACACCATATATTTT.

The V gene is TRBV4-3, the J gene TRBJ2-5, with 14 bases that match TRBD2. The CDR3 is 19 residues long. Germline V gene sequence: CDR1 LGHNA, CDR2 YSLEER. V lost 0 bases and J lost 4; bases outside the gene matches: 10. The CDR3 is CASSQDVRLAGGIRETQYF. CDR3 nucleotides: TGCGCCAGCAGCCAAGACGTGAGACTAGCGGGAGGGATTCGAGAGACCCAGTACTTC.

This chain joins TRBV11-2 and TRBJ1-2; unclear D gene. The CDR3 is made up of 14 amino acids. V shed 4 bases and J shed 1 base, with 10 bases lying between them. Per the germline V gene, CDR1 is SGHAT and CDR2 is FQNNGV. The CDR3 here is CASSSLRRNYGYTF. CDR3 DNA sequence: TGTGCCAGCAGCTCTTTGCGCCGTAACTATGGCTACACCTTC. The whole variable domain, remainder taken from reference TRBV11-2 and TRBJ1-2, is EAGVAQSPRYKIIEKRQSVAFWCNPISGHATLYWYQQILGQGPKLLIQFQNNGVVDDSQLPKDRFSAERLKGVDSTLKIQPAKLEDSAVYLCASSSLRRNYGYTFGSGTRLTVV.

This chain connects TRBV2 to TRBJ2-5; D is perhaps TRBD1 (7 bases). V was shortened by 7 bases and J by 1 base, with 13 bases between the two germline ends. CDR1 is SNHLY, CDR2 FYNNEI, per germline. This CDR3 contains 14 residues. The CDR3 spells CASNVQGGQETQYF. The CDR3 nucleotides are TGTGCCAGCAATGTGCAGGGGGGCCAAGAGACCCAGTACTTC.

The gene calls are TRBV4-3 and TRBJ2-3; 7 bases are shared with TRBD1. Germline V gene lookup returns CDR1 LGHNA and CDR2 YSLEER. This CDR3 spans 17 amino acids. V lost 0 bases and J lost 4; bases outside the gene matches: 10. In nucleotides, the CDR3 is TGCGCCAGCAGCCAAGACCGGCCGGGACAGCACCCAGATACGCAGTATTTT. Translation: CASSQDRPGQHPDTQYF.

J is TRBJ2-6 and V is TRBV4-2; no firm D call. The CDR3 loop spans 17 amino acids. In germline, CDR1 is LGHNA, CDR2 YNFKEQ. Trimming removed 0 bases at V and 4 bases at J, with 13 bases between. This CDR3 is CASSQDHAVGGANVLTF. The CDR3 coding sequence is TGTGCCAGCAGCCAAGATCATGCGGTCGGGGGGGCCAACGTCCTGACTTTC.

The rearrangement joins TRBV14 to TRBJ2-1, with 11 nucleotides matching TRBD2. This CDR3 has 16 amino acids. Trimming took 2 bases from V and 1 from J; bases not matched to a gene: 1. Germline CDR1 is SGHDN and CDR2 is FVKESK. In nucleotides, the CDR3 is TGTGCCAGCAGCCAACGACTAGCGGGATCCTACAATGAGCAGTTCTTC. It yields the protein CASSQRLAGSYNEQFF.

The chain carries TRBV18 and TRBJ2-1; 12 bases are shared with TRBD1. The V gene end was trimmed by 3 bases and the J gene end by 5 bases; junction bases not matched to a gene: 8. The germline CDR1 and CDR2 sequences are KGHSH and LQKENI. The CDR3 loop spans 17 amino acids. The CDR3 coding sequence is TGTGCCAGCTCACCCCCCCCCGGGACAGGGGGCCACAATGAGCAGTTCTTC. It encodes CASSPPPGTGGHNEQFF.

This chain links TRBV6-7 with TRBJ2-5, with 9 bases aligning to TRBD2. TRBV6-7 carries the ORF label, with uncertain function. The trim removed 10 bases at V and 5 bases at J, leaving 14 bases unmatched. This CDR3 contains 15 residues. The CDR3 region has the DNA TGTGCCATCAAACGGGGCGGGAGGGCCTTGGAGACCCAGTACTTC. This encodes CAIKRGGRALETQYF.

This chain uses TRBV7-9 with TRBJ1-4; 9 bases map to TRBD1. The CDR3 runs 14 residues. CDR1 and CDR2 (germline): SEHNR, FQNEAQ (reference sequence). After removal of 1 base from V and 7 bases from J, the junction contained 1 base not matched to a gene. This CDR3 is CASSLDRGPEKLFF. DNA of the CDR3: TGTGCCAGCAGCTTAGACAGGGGGCCTGAAAAACTGTTTTTT.

This chain connects TRBV27 to TRBJ2-7; 10 bases map to TRBD2. The CDR3 is made up of 14 amino acids. Germline loops: CDR1 MNHEY, CDR2 SMNVEV (reference sequence). V shed 5 bases, J shed 3 bases, and the junction held 4 bases outside the gene matches. As DNA, the CDR3 is TGTGCCAGCAGTCCCTGGACTAGCGGCTACGAGCAGTACTTC. Translating it yields CASSPWTSGYEQYF.

The CDR3 sequence is CASSHTFKGHSRAGNTIYF. The CDR3, as DNA: TGTGCCAGCAGTCACACTTTTAAGGGACACTCGAGGGCTGGAAACACCATATATTTT. The chain combines TRBV6-6 with TRBJ1-3, with D possibly TRBD1 on 6 matching bases. The CDR3 consists of 19 residues. Trimming stripped 5 bases from V and 2 bases from J, with 25 bases between. Germline V gives CDR1 MNHNY, CDR2 SVGAGI (reference sequence).

V gene TRBV30 combines with J gene TRBJ1-2; D gene uncertain. This CDR3 has 14 residues. V shed 4 bases and J shed 3 bases, with 15 bases lying between them. Germline values: CDR1 GTSNPN, CDR2 SVGIG (reference sequence). In DNA form, the CDR3 reads TGTGCCTGGAACCGCGGGAGTCTCGACTATGGCTACACCTTC. This gives the protein CAWNRGSLDYGYTF.

The rearrangement joins TRBV7-9 to TRBJ1-4; possibly TRBD1 for D (5 bases). Trimming took 5 bases from V and 3 from J, leaving 10 bases between them. The V gene's germline CDR1 is SEHNR and CDR2 FQNEAQ (reference sequence). This CDR3 has 14 amino acids. CDR3 sequence reads: CASSRAGANEKLFF. The CDR3, as DNA: TGTGCCAGCAGCAGAGCGGGGGCTAATGAAAAACTGTTTTTT.

There are a few counts of this clone. The chain links TRBV11-1 to TRBJ2-3, with 8 bases aligning to TRBD2. This CDR3 spans 16 amino acids. The germline CDR1 and CDR2 sequences are SGHAT and FQDESV (reference sequence). V was clipped by 8 bases and J by 5 bases; unmatched bases: 15. As DNA, the CDR3 is TGTGCCAGCGCAAGCACGGCGGGAGGATGGGGAGATACGCAGTATTTT. Its protein is CASASTAGGWGDTQYF.

The V gene is TRBV11-2, the J gene TRBJ2-1; 8 nucleotides align to TRBD2. Unmatched junction bases numbered 7, after V lost 1 base and J lost 8 bases. From germline, CDR1 is SGHAT and CDR2 FQNNGV. The CDR3 is 15 residues long. The CDR3 sequence is CASSLVSGGGDEQFF. The CDR3 coding sequence is TGTGCCAGCAGCTTAGTCTCCGGGGGGGGTGATGAGCAGTTCTTC.

The chain couples TRBV6-2 or TRBV6-3 to TRBJ1-1, with TRBD1 as a possible D gene (6 bases). The CDR3 length is 14 residues. From germline, CDR1 is MNHEY and CDR2 SVGEGT. V lost 6 bases to trimming and J lost 7 bases, with 18 bases between them. The CDR3 nucleotides read TGTGCCAGCAGCCCCCAGAGGACAGTTTTTGAAGCTTTCTTT. Its protein product is CASSPQRTVFEAFF.